This T cell receptor (beta chain) was captured by sequencing in a study of CD8 T cells in Susac syndrome. When the RNA was reverse transcribed, random hexamers were used with an input of roughly 0.45 to 1 ug. Amplification of TCR beta CDR3 used immunoSEQ multiplex PCR across 54 Vbeta and 13 Jbeta. TCRdb analysed the immunoSEQ multiplex PCR reads with MiXCR anew, one entry per CDR3 protein. This table has 150,000 to 200,000 distinct CDR3 sequences, roughly 95% appearing once. General observations from the study: As the study acknowledged, the number of individuals who were part of its TCR sequencing and HLA analysis was relatively small.

As to this clonotype: Its target is unknown.

Both CD4+ and CD8+ T cells were negatively isolated, and TEMRA cells underwent FACS enrichment. The CDR3 covers 13 residues. Per germline, CDR1 SQVTM and CDR2 ANQGSEA. Trimming cost V 3 bases and J 0 bases, with 8 bases left between them. Sequencing used CD4+ T cells from PBMCs. This chain links TRBV29-1 with TRBJ1-1, with a tentative D call TRBD1 (6 bases). The clonotype originates from a human donor with multiple sclerosis. DNA for the CDR3: TGCAGCGTTGAGGGGGGCCTGAACACTGAAGCTTTCTTT. Protein: CSVEGGLNTEAFF. Full variable domain (outside the CDR3, taken from reference TRBV29-1 and TRBJ1-1): SAVISQKPSRDICQRGTSLTIQCQVDSQVTMMFWYRQQPGQSLTLIATANQGSEATYESGFVIDKFPISRPNLTFSTLTVSNMSPEDSSIYLCSVEGGLNTEAFFGQGTRLTVV.